Each of the 2 T cell receptor beta chains below was sequenced from the same sample in a study of patients and donors after allogeneic stem cell transplantation. TCRdb re-called the RT-PCR reads with MiXCR, one entry per CDR3 protein. The sample consists of approximately 200,000 distinct CDR3 sequences, less than 50% of them appearing once. Material for sequencing was blood, either unsorted or a sorted T cell fraction (not recorded which). The receptors were sampled from a human donor who was either an allogeneic HSCT recipient or a stem cell or donor lymphocyte infusion donor (not recorded which). It is not recorded whose cells these are; they may come from a transplant donor.

V usage is TRBV12-3 or TRBV12-4 and J usage is TRBJ1-2, with D tentatively TRBD1 (5 bases). CDR3 size: 15 residues. V lost 3 bases, J lost 4 bases, and 15 bases lay in between. The CDR3 DNA reads as TGTGCCAGCAGTTTTGGGCAGGGACTGGGCTATGGCTACACCTTC. This gives the protein CASSFGQGLGYGYTF.

This clonotype turned up a few times. The chain employs TRBV20-1 and TRBJ2-7; D may be TRBD2 (6 bases). From germline, CDR1 is DFQATT and CDR2 SNEGSKA (reference sequence). The CDR3 is 16 amino acids. The V gene lost 0 bases and the J gene lost 2 bases, with 17 bases spanning the gap. CDR3 coding DNA: TGCAGTGCTAGAGATATCGGAACTAGCTCAACCTACGAGCAGTACTTC. Its translation: CSARDIGTSSTYEQYF.